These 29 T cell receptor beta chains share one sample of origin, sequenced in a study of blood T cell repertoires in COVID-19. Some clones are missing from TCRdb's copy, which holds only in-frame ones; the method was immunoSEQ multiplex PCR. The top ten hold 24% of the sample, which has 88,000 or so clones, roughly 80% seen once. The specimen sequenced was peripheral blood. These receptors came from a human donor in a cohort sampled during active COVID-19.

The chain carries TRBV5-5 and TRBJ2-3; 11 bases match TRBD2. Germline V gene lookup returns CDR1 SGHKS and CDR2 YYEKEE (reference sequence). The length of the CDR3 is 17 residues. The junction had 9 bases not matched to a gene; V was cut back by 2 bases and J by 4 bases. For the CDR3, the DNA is TGTGCCAGCAGCTTTCTTAGTACTAGCGGGGGCGCAGATACGCAGTATTTT. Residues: CASSFLSTSGGADTQYF.

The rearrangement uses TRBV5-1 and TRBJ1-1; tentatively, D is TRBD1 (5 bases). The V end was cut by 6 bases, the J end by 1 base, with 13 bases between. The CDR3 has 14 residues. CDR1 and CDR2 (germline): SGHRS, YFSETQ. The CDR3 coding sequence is TGCGCCAGCACACCAGGGCAGGGGAACACTGAAGCTTTCTTT. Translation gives CASTPGQGNTEAFF.

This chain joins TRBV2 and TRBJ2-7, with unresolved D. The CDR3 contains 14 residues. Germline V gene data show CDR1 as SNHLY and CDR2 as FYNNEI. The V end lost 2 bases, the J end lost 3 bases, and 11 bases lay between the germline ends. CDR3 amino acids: CASSELQANYEQYF. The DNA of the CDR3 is TGTGCCAGCAGTGAATTGCAGGCCAACTACGAGCAGTACTTC.

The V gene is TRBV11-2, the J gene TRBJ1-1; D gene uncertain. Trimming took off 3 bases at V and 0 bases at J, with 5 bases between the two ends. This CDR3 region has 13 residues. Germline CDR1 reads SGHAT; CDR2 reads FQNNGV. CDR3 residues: CASSFTLNTEAFF. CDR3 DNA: TGTGCCAGCAGCTTCACACTGAACACTGAAGCTTTCTTT.

CDR3 region: CASSPRGGGLDTQYF. CDR3 DNA sequence: TGTGCCAGCAGCCCCCGCGGGGGGGGCCTTGATACGCAGTATTTT. This chain uses TRBV7-3 with TRBJ2-3, with TRBD2 matching over 9 bases. The CDR3 consists of 15 residues. Per germline, CDR1 SGHTA and CDR2 FQGTGA. J lost 6 bases, V lost 5 bases, and 9 bases had no gene match.

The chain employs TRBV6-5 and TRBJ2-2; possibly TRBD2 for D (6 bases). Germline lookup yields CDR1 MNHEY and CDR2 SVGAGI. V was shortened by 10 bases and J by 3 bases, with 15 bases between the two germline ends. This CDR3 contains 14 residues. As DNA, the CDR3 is TGTGCCACCACGGCGGGGTCGGACACCGGGGAGCTGTTTTTT. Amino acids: CATTAGSDTGELFF.

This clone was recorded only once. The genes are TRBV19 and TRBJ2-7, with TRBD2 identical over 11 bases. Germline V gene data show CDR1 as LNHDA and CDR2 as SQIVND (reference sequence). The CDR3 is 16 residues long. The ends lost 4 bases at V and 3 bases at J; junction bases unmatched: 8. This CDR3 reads CASSTIAGTSGYEQYF. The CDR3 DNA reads TGTGCCAGTAGTACTATAGCCGGGACTAGCGGCTACGAGCAGTACTTC.

Here the CDR3 reads CASSFGVVQPQHF. CDR3 DNA sequence: TGTGCCAGCAGTTTCGGGGTTGTACAGCCCCAGCATTTT. The V gene is TRBV12-3 or TRBV12-4, the J gene TRBJ1-5; no clear D. The V end lost 3 bases, the J end lost 7 bases, and 10 bases lay between the germline ends. There are 13 residues in the CDR3.

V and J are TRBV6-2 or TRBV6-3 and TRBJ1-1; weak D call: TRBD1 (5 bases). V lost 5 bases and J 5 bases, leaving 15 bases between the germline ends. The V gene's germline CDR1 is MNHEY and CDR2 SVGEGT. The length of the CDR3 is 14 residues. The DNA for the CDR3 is TGTGCCAGCAGTCGAAATTGGGGGGATACTGAAGCTTTCTTT. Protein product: CASSRNWGDTEAFF.

The CDR3 region has the DNA TGTGCCAGCAGTGAAAATGGTAGCCCCTACGCGCAGTTCTTC. It yields the protein CASSENGSPYAQFF. The chain has TRBV6-1 and TRBJ2-1; D gene ambiguous. The CDR3 runs 14 residues. Germline CDR1 reads MNHNS; CDR2 reads SASEGT. Trimming pared 2 bases from V and 12 bases from J, leaving 17 bases between.

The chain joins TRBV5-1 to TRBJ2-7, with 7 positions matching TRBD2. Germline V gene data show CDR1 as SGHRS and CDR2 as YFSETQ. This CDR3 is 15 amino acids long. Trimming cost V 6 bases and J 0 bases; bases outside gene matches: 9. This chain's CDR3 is CASILPGGSSYEQYF. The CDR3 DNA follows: TGCGCCAGCATCCTCCCCGGGGGGAGCTCCTACGAGCAGTACTTC.

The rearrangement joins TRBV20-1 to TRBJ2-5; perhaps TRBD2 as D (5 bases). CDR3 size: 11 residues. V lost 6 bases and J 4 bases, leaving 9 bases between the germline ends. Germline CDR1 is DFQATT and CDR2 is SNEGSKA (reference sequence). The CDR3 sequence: CSALGRETQYF. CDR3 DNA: TGCAGTGCCCTGGGGAGAGAGACCCAGTACTTC.

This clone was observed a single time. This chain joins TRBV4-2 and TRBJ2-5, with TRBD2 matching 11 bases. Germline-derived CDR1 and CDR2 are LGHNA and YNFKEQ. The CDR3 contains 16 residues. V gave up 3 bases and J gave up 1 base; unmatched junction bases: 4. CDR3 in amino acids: CASSQGLAASQETQYF. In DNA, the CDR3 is TGTGCCAGCAGCCAGGGACTAGCGGCCTCCCAAGAGACCCAGTACTTC.

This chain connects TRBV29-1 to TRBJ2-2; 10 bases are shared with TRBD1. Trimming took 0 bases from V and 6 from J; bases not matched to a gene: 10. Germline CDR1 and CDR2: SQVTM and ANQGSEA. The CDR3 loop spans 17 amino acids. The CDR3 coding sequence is TGCAGCGTTGAAGATCCATGGACAGGGGGGTCGTCCGGGGAGCTGTTTTTT. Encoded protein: CSVEDPWTGGSSGELFF.

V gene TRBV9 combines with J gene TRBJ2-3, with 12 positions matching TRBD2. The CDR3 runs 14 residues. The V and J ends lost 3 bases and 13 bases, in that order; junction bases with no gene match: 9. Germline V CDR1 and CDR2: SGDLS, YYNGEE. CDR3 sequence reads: CASSGGTSGLMEYF. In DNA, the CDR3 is TGTGCCAGCAGCGGGGGGACTAGCGGGTTAATGGAGTATTTT.

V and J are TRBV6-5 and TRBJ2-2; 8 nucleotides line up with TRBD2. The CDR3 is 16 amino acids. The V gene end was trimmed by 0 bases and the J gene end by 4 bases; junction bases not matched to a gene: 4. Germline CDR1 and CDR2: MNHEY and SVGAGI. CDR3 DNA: TGTGCCAGCAGTTACTCCGGGGGGGGCAGCACCGGGGAGCTGTTTTTT. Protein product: CASSYSGGGSTGELFF.

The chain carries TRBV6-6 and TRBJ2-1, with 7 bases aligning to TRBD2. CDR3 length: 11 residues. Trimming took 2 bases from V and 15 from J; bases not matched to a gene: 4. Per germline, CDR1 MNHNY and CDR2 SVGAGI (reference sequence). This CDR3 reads CASSYRGDRFF. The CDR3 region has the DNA TGTGCCAGCAGTTACCGGGGGGATCGGTTCTTC.

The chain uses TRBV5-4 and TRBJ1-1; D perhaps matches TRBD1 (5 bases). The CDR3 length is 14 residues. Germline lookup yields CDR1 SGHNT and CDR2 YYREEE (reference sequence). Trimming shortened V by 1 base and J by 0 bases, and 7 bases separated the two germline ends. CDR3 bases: TGTGCCAGCAGCTTGACAGGAATGAACACTGAAGCTTTCTTT. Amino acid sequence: CASSLTGMNTEAFF.

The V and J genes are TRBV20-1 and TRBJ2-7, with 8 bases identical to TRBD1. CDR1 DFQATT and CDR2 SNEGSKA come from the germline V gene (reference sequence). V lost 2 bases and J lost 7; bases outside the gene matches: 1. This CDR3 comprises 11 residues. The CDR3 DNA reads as TGCAGTGCTAGAACAGGGGGGGAGCAGTACTTC. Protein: CSARTGGEQYF.

The CDR3 here is CASSQEGTSNEQFF. The CDR3 DNA sequence: TGCGCCAGCAGCCAAGAGGGAACTAGTAATGAGCAGTTCTTC. The gene calls are TRBV4-3 and TRBJ2-1; D is possibly TRBD2 (5 bases). This CDR3 spans 14 amino acids. V was pared by 0 bases and J by 7 bases, with 10 bases between. The germline CDR1 and CDR2 sequences are LGHNA and YSLEER.

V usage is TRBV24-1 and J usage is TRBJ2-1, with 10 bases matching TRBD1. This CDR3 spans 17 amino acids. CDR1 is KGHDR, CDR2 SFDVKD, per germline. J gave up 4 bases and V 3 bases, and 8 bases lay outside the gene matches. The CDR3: CATSDAATGGSYNEQFF. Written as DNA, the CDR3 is TGTGCCACCAGTGATGCAGCGACAGGGGGCTCTTACAATGAGCAGTTCTTC.

The CDR3 DNA is TGTGCCAGCAGCGCCCCGGGACAGGTTAACTATGGCTACACCTTC. It specifies CASSAPGQVNYGYTF. The chain combines TRBV14 with TRBJ1-2; TRBD1 aligns across 8 bases. Germline CDR1 and CDR2: SGHDN and FVKESK. This CDR3 comprises 15 residues. V gave up 5 bases and J gave up 1 base; unmatched junction bases: 6.

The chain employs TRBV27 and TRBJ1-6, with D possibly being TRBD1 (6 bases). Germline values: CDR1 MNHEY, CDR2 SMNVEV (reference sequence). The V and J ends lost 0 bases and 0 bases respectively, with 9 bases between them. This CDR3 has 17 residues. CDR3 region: CASSLSPRGSYNSPLHF. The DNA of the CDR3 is TGTGCCAGCAGTTTATCACCCAGGGGCTCCTATAATTCACCCCTCCACTTT.

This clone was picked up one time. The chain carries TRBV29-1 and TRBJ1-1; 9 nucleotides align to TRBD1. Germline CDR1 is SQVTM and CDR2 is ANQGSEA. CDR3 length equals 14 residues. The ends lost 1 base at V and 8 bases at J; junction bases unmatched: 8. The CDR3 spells CSVEGGRTGAEAFF. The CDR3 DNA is TGCAGCGTTGAAGGGGGCAGGACAGGGGCGGAAGCTTTCTTT.

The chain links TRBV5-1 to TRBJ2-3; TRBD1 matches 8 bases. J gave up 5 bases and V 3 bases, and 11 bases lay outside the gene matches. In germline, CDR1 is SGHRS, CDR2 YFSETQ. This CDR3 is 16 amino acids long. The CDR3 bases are TGCGCCAGCAGCTCGACAGGGGTAACATCGGGAGATACGCAGTATTTT. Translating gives CASSSTGVTSGDTQYF.

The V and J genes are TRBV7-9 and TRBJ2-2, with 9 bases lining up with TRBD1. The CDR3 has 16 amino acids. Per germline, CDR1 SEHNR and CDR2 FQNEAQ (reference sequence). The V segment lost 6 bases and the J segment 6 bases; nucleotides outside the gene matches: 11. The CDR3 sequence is CASRTMGQGSPGELFF. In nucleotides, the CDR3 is TGTGCCAGCAGGACAATGGGACAGGGAAGCCCCGGGGAGCTGTTTTTT.

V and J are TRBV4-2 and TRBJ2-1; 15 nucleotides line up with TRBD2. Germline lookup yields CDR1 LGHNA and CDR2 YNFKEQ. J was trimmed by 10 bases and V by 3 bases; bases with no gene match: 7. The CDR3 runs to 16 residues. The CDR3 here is CASSQGLAGGQREQFF. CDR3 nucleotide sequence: TGTGCCAGCAGCCAGGGACTAGCGGGAGGCCAAAGGGAGCAGTTCTTC.

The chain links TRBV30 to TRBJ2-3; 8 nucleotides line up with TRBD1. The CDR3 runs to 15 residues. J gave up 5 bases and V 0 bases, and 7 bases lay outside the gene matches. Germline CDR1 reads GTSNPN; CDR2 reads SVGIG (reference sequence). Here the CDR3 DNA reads TGTGCCTGGAGTGTCGGCACCACAGGGGGAGATACGCAGTATTTT. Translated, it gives CAWSVGTTGGDTQYF.

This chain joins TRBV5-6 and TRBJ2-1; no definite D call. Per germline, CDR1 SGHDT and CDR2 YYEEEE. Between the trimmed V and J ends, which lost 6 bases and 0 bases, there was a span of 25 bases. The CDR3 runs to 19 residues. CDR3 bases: TGTGCCAGCAATTGGAACCGTTGGAGATCTTCTGGCTCCTACAATGAGCAGTTCTTC. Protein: CASNWNRWRSSGSYNEQFF.